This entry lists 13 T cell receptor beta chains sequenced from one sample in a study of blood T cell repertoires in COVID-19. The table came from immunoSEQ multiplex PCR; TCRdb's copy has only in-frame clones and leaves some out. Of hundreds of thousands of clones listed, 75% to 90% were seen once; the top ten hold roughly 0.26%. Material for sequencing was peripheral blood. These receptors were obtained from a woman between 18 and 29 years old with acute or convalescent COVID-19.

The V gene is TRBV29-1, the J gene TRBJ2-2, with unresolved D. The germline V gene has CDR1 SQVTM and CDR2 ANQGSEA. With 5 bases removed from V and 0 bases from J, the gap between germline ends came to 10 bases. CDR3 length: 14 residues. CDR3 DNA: TGCAGCGTTTCCCATGGAGCGAACACCGGGGAGCTGTTTTTT. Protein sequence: CSVSHGANTGELFF.

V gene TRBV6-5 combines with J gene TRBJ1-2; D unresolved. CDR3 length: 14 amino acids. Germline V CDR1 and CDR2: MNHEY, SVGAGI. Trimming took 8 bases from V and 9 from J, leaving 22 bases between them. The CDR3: CASGSGFLETSYTF. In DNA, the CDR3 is TGTGCCAGCGGAAGCGGGTTCCTCGAAACTAGCTACACCTTC.

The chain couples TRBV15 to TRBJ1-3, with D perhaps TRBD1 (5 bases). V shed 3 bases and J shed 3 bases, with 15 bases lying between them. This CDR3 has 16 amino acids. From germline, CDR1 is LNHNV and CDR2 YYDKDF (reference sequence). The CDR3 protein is CATSSPGGVSGNTIYF. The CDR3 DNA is TGTGCCACCAGCAGTCCTGGAGGGGTTAGTGGAAACACCATATATTTT.

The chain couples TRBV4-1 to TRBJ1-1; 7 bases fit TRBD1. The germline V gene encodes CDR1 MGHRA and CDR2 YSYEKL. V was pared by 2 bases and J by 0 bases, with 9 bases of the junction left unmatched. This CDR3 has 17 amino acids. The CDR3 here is CASSQQGQGGLNTEAFF. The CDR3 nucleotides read TGCGCCAGCAGCCAACAAGGGCAGGGGGGACTGAACACTGAAGCTTTCTTT.

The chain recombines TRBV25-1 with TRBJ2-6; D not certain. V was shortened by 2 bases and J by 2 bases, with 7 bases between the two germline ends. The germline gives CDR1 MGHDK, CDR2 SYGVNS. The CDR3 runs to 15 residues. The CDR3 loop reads CASSEPQAGANVLTF. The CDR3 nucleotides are TGTGCCAGCAGTGAACCCCAGGCTGGGGCCAACGTCCTGACTTTC.

For the CDR3, the DNA is TGTGCCAGCAGCTTGCAGGGAGGTGAAAAACTGTTTTTT. Translation: CASSLQGGEKLFF. This sequence joins TRBV5-4 and TRBJ1-4; perhaps TRBD1 as D (5 bases). The CDR3 has 13 residues. V was cut by 1 base and J by 7 bases, with 8 bases left in between. The germline V gene encodes CDR1 SGHNT and CDR2 YYREEE (reference sequence).

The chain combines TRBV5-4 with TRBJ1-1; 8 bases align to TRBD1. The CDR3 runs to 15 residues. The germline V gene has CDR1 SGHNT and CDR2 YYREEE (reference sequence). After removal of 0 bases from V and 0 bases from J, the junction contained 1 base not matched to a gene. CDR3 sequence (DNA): TGTGCCAGCAGCTTGGTGACAGGGGTGAACACTGAAGCTTTCTTT. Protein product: CASSLVTGVNTEAFF.

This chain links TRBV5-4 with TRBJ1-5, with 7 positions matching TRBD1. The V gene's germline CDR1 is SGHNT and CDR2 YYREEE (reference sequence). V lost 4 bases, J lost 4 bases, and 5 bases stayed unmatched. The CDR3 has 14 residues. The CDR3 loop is CASSKWDRNQPQHF. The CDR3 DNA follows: TGTGCCAGCAGCAAATGGGACAGAAATCAGCCCCAGCATTTT.

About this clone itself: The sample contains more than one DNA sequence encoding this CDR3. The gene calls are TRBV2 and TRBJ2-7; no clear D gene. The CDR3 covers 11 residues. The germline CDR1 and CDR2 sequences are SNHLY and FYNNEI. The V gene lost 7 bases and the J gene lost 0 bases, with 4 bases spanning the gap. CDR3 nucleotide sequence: TGTGCCAGCATTAGCTCCTACGAGCAGTACTTC. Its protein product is CASISSYEQYF.

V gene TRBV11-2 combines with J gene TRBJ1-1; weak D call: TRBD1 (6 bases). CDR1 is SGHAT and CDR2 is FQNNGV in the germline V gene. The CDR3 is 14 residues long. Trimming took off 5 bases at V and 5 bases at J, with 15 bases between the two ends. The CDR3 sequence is CASSLTGLFTEAFF. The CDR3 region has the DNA TGTGCCAGCAGCCTCACAGGGTTGTTTACTGAAGCTTTCTTT.

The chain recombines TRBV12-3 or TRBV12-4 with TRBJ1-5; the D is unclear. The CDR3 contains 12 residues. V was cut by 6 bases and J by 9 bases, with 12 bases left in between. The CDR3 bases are TGTGCCAGCAGCGCTGCCAACGGGCCCCAGCATTTT. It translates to CASSAANGPQHF.

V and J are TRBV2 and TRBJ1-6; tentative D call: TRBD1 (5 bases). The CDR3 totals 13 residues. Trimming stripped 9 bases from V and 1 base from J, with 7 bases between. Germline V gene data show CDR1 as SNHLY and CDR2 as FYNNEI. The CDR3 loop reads CARTESYNSPLHF. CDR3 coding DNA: TGTGCCAGGACAGAATCCTATAATTCACCCCTCCACTTT.

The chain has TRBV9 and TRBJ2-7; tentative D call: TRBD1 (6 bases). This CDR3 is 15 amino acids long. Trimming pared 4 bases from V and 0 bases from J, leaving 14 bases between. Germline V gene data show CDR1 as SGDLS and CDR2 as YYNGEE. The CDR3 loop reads CASSLQPGHSYEQYF. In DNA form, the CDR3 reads TGTGCCAGCAGCTTGCAGCCGGGACACTCCTACGAGCAGTACTTC.